The present TCR beta chain was sequenced within a study of blood T cell repertoires in COVID-19. The V end was cut by 4 bases, the J end by 2 bases, with 17 bases between. The CDR3 is 16 amino acids. Germline values: CDR1 MDHEN, CDR2 SYDVKM. Original handling: Using reference gene primer amplification, nucleated cell counts were estimated. Profiling relied on immunoSEQ multiplex PCR, and the TCRdb table lists in-frame clones only, not all of them. V and J calls and clone size are given by that table; D and trimming were obtained from the DNA. The table includes 55,000 to 70,000 clones, more than 70% detected once.

The TCR comes from a man aged 45-60 years with acute or convalescent COVID-19. The sequencing input was peripheral blood. The chain employs TRBV28 and TRBJ2-5; tentative D call: TRBD2 (5 bases). The CDR3 region is CASSSNPGVPQETQYF. CDR3 sequence (DNA): TGTGCCAGCAGTTCCAACCCCGGGGTCCCTCAAGAGACCCAGTACTTC. The full variable domain, its missing parts supplied by reference TRBV28 and TRBJ2-5, is DVKVTQSSRYLVKRTGEKVFLECVQDMDHENMFWYRQDPGLGLRLIYFSYDVKMKEKGDIPEGYSVSREKKERFSLILESASTNQTSMYLCASSSNPGVPQETQYFGPGTRLLVL.